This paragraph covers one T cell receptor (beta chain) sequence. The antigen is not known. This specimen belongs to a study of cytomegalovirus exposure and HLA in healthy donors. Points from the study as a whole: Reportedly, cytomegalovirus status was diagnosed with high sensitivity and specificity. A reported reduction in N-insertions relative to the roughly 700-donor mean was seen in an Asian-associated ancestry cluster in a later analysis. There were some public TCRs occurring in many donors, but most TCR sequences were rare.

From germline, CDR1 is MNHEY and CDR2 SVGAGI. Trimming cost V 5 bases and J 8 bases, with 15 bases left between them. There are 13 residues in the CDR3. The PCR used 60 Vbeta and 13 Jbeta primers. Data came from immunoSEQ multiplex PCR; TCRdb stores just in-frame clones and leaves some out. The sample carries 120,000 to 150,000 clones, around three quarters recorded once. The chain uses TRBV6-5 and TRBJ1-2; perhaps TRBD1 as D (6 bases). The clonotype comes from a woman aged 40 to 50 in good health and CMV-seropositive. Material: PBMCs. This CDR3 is CASSEVTGKGYTF. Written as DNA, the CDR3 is TGTGCCAGCAGTGAAGTGACAGGAAAAGGCTACACCTTC.